The next 18 T cell receptor beta chains were all read from a single sample in a study of identical twins. TCRdb re-analysed the 5' RACE reads in MiXCR, keeping a single row per CDR3 protein. The sample includes around 570,000 distinct CDR3 sequences, 9.6% of them seen just once. The sample was also linked to a second study, of yellow fever vaccine responses in identical twins.

Sequencing was carried out using PBMCs. The source is a young woman in good health.

This clonotype was seen more than once but under ten times. This chain uses TRBV5-5 with TRBJ1-4; D possibly corresponds to TRBD1 (5 bases). The V end lost 1 base, the J end lost 8 bases, and 21 bases lay between the germline ends. The CDR3 has 17 amino acids. The germline V gene has CDR1 SGHKS and CDR2 YYEKEE (reference sequence). CDR3 nucleotides: TGTGCCAGCAGCTTGTTGGATGTTGCACAGGTCGCCGAAAAACTGTTTTTT. Translation: CASSLLDVAQVAEKLFF.

This clonotype showed up many times. The V and J genes are TRBV5-1 and TRBJ2-2, with D unresolved. V was cut by 4 bases and J by 1 base, with 8 bases left in between. The CDR3 is 14 amino acids. CDR1 and CDR2 (germline): SGHRS, YFSETQ. CDR3 bases: TGCGCCAGCAGCCCCCGGGTGAACACCGGGGAGCTGTTTTTT. It encodes CASSPRVNTGELFF.

This clonotype has a count of ten or more. This chain connects TRBV7-2 to TRBJ2-1; perhaps TRBD1 as D (6 bases). This CDR3 is 15 amino acids long. The V gene's germline CDR1 is SGHTA and CDR2 FQGNSA. The ends were cut back, 2 bases at V and 5 bases at J, with 13 bases in the middle. The CDR3 loop is CASSLYPTGNNEQFF. CDR3 bases: TGTGCCAGCAGCTTATATCCAACAGGGAACAATGAGCAGTTCTTC.

The chain is built from TRBV6-2 or TRBV6-3 and TRBJ2-1, with 14 bases fitting TRBD2. J gave up 6 bases and V 0 bases, and 13 bases lay outside the gene matches. The CDR3 length is 20 residues. Germline V lookup: CDR1 MNHEY, CDR2 SVGEGT. The chain's CDR3 is CASSYSGTGAGLAGGNEQFF. In DNA form, the CDR3 reads TGTGCCAGCAGTTACTCTGGGACAGGGGCAGGACTAGCGGGAGGCAATGAGCAGTTCTTC.

The chain couples TRBV6-5 to TRBJ2-7; 7 bases map to TRBD2. Unmatched junction bases numbered 7, after V lost 2 bases and J lost 6 bases. Germline values: CDR1 MNHEY, CDR2 SVGAGI. CDR3 length equals 14 residues. The CDR3 DNA sequence: TGTGCCAGCAGTTACACGGCGGGAGCGGTCGAGCAGTACTTC. This translates into CASSYTAGAVEQYF.

The rearrangement joins TRBV27 to TRBJ2-7; 7 bases fit TRBD1. The germline gives CDR1 MNHEY, CDR2 SMNVEV (reference sequence). The J segment lost 2 bases and the V segment lost 5 bases, leaving 12 bases of the junction unmatched. The CDR3 spans 16 residues. The CDR3 sequence is CASSAGQAISTYEQYF. In nucleotides, the CDR3 is TGTGCCAGCAGTGCAGGACAGGCCATATCCACCTACGAGCAGTACTTC.

The chain joins TRBV7-6 to TRBJ2-7; 14 bases align to TRBD2. The CDR3 length is 16 residues. Trimming took 1 base from V and 3 from J; bases not matched to a gene: 2. Germline-derived CDR1 and CDR2 are SGHVS and FNYEAQ. The CDR3 DNA is TGTGCCAGCAGCTTAGGGGGACTAGCGGGGGACTACGAGCAGTACTTC. Amino acids: CASSLGGLAGDYEQYF.

The sample holds a few counts of this clonotype. DNA for the CDR3: TGTGCCAGCAGTTACTCAGTACAGGGGTCCTACGAGCAGTACTTC. Its protein product is CASSYSVQGSYEQYF. The rearrangement joins TRBV6-5 to TRBJ2-7, with 7 bases that match TRBD1. This CDR3 comprises 15 residues. The trim removed 0 bases at V and 1 base at J, leaving 3 bases unmatched. Germline V gene sequence: CDR1 MNHEY, CDR2 SVGAGI.

This clonotype was detected a few times. The chain uses TRBV20-1 and TRBJ2-5; 9 bases fit TRBD2. Per the germline V gene, CDR1 is DFQATT and CDR2 is SNEGSKA (reference sequence). The J segment lost 5 bases and the V segment lost 0 bases, leaving 10 bases of the junction unmatched. The CDR3 is 16 amino acids. The CDR3 loop reads CSARDRRGGAWETQYF. The CDR3, as DNA: TGCAGTGCTAGAGATCGACGCGGGGGGGCTTGGGAGACCCAGTACTTC.

This clonotype occurred a few times. The chain combines TRBV25-1 with TRBJ2-3; 8 bases line up with TRBD1. CDR1 is MGHDK, CDR2 SYGVNS, per germline. Losses at the gene ends were 7 bases for V and 4 bases for J; bases not matched to a gene: 1. This CDR3 is built from 12 residues. This CDR3 reads CASTQGADTQYF. CDR3 coding DNA: TGTGCCAGCACACAGGGGGCAGATACGCAGTATTTT.

This clonotype occurred many times. V usage is TRBV5-1 and J usage is TRBJ2-1; D might be TRBD2 (5 bases). CDR3 length: 12 residues. The germline V and J ends were trimmed by 7 bases and 10 bases, with 15 bases remaining between them. Germline V gene data show CDR1 as SGHRS and CDR2 as YFSETQ. The CDR3 coding sequence is TGCGCCAGCCACGGGAAGGCAACCGAGCAGTTCTTC. This encodes CASHGKATEQFF.

The rearrangement uses TRBV11-2 and TRBJ2-7; D not certain. Looked up from germline, CDR1 is SGHAT and CDR2 is FQNNGV. Between the trimmed V and J ends, which lost 1 base and 2 bases, there was a span of 12 bases. This CDR3 region has 15 residues. The CDR3 is CASSLGQRRTYEQYF. In DNA, the CDR3 is TGTGCCAGCAGCTTAGGGCAACGCAGAACCTACGAGCAGTACTTC. The full variable domain, in which reference TRBV11-2 and TRBJ2-7 provide the parts outside the CDR3, is EAGVAQSPRYKIIEKRQSVAFWCNPISGHATLYWYQQILGQGPKLLIQFQNNGVVDDSQLPKDRFSAERLKGVDSTLKIQPAKLEDSAVYLCASSLGQRRTYEQYFGPGTRLTVT.

This clonotype occurred many times. The CDR3 loop reads CASVPGFLTRTDTQYF. CDR3 coding DNA: TGTGCCAGCGTCCCGGGCTTCCTGACCCGCACAGATACGCAGTATTTT. The chain recombines TRBV5-8 with TRBJ2-3; D not certain. Germline V gives CDR1 SGHTS, CDR2 YDEGEE. The CDR3 loop spans 16 amino acids. Between the trimmed V and J ends, which lost 7 bases and 1 base, there was a span of 19 bases.

There are many counts of this clonotype. V gene TRBV2 combines with J gene TRBJ2-1; possible D gene TRBD2, 5 bases. The CDR3 covers 13 residues. Germline loops: CDR1 SNHLY, CDR2 FYNNEI. The germline V and J ends were trimmed by 3 bases and 5 bases, with 8 bases remaining between them. CDR3 amino acids: CASSDSSHNEQFF. DNA of the CDR3: TGTGCCAGCAGTGATTCTAGCCACAATGAGCAGTTCTTC.

The rearrangement uses TRBV20-1 and TRBJ2-5, with no clear D. The germline V gene encodes CDR1 DFQATT and CDR2 SNEGSKA (reference sequence). The CDR3 covers 13 residues. Between the trimmed V and J ends, which lost 3 bases and 4 bases, there was a span of 12 bases. Written as DNA, the CDR3 is TGCAGTGCTAGTGAGTGGATCGGAGAGACCCAGTACTTC. Translated, it gives CSASEWIGETQYF.

This clonotype was seen repeatedly, ten times or more. This chain connects TRBV2 to TRBJ1-1, with 10 positions matching TRBD1. The J segment lost 1 base and the V segment lost 7 bases, leaving 3 bases of the junction unmatched. Germline loops: CDR1 SNHLY, CDR2 FYNNEI. The CDR3 spans 14 residues. Here the CDR3 DNA reads TGTGCCAGCATGGACAGGGGGAAGAACACTGAAGCTTTCTTT. Translated, it gives CASMDRGKNTEAFF.

The rearrangement uses TRBV20-1 and TRBJ2-7, with D perhaps assigned TRBD1 or TRBD2 (5 bases each). This CDR3 comprises 13 residues. Germline V gene lookup returns CDR1 DFQATT and CDR2 SNEGSKA (reference sequence). V lost 4 bases, J lost 3 bases, and 13 bases lay in between. CDR3 region: CSATGTSFYEQYF. CDR3 in DNA: TGCAGTGCTACCGGGACGTCATTCTACGAGCAGTACTTC.

This clonotype has only a few counts. This chain links TRBV7-6 with TRBJ2-7, with a tentative D call TRBD1 (5 bases). The CDR3 contains 15 residues. Per germline, CDR1 SGHVS and CDR2 FNYEAQ. The V gene lost 5 bases and the J gene lost 0 bases, with 14 bases spanning the gap. CDR3 amino acids: CASSPLEQGSYEQYF. The CDR3 bases are TGTGCCAGCAGCCCCCTTGAGCAGGGCTCCTACGAGCAGTACTTC.